Given below is one T cell receptor (beta chain) in context. Antigen unknown. The record originates from a study of CD8+ T cells in alopecia areata. Overall study results and limits: Resident alphabeta T cells of normal skin are also sequenced in scalp samples.

Sequencing used cDNA as its template, made by extracting RNA and reverse transcribing it. Generated by immunoSEQ multiplex PCR, the TCRdb table keeps only in-frame clones and is missing some. Here the sample spans 90,000 to 130,000 clones, approximately 59% being singletons. In germline, CDR1 is PRHDT, CDR2 FYEKMQ (reference sequence). The J segment lost 8 bases and the V segment lost 5 bases, leaving 7 bases of the junction unmatched. The CDR3 is made up of 14 amino acids. The chain combines TRBV13 with TRBJ1-4; 8 bases agree with TRBD1. Sequenced input: CD8+ T cells sorted from blood. This receptor was obtained from a human donor in good health. CDR3 region: CASSPGQGDEKLFF. The CDR3 DNA is TGTGCCAGCAGCCCCGGACAGGGTGACGAAAAACTGTTTTTT.